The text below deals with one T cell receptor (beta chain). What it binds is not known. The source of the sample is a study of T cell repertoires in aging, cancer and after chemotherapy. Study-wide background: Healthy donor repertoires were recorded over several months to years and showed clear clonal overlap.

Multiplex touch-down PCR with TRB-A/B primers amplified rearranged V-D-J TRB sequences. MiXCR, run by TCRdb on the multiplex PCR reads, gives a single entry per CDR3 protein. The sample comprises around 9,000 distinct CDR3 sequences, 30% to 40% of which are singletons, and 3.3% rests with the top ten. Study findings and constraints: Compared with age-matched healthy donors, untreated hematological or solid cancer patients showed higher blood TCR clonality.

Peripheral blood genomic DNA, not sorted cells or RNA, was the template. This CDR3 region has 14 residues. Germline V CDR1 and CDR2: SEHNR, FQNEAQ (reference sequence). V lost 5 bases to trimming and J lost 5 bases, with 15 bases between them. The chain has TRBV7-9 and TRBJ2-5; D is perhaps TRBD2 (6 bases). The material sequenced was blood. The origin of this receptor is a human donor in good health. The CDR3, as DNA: TGTGCCAGCAGCAGAACGACTAGTTTGGAGACCCAGTACTTC. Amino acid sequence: CASSRTTSLETQYF.